The subject of this entry is one T cell receptor (beta chain). The antigen remains unidentified. The CDR3 runs to 17 residues. Per germline, CDR1 SGHVS and CDR2 FNYEAQ. V shed 1 base and J 6 bases; nucleotides not matched to a gene: 9. The repertoire was sequenced with immunoSEQ multiplex PCR; TCRdb's copy has only in-frame clones and lacks some. The table lists 15,000 to 20,000 clones, under 85% of them singletons. These data are taken from a study of PD-L1 blockade in urothelial cancer. Study-wide background: Men with urothelial cancer arising in the bladder made up most of the roughly 29 patients. Researchers looked at the blood 3 weeks (second dose) and 6 weeks after treatment began. Between 0 and 3 prior chemotherapy regimens had been given to patients. Broader study findings: Better survival was predicted when blood TCR clonality before treatment fell below the median.

Time point denoted: peripheral blood 6 weeks after treatment start. This receptor was identified in a man in his fifties with urothelial cancer. The source was PBMCs, collected around atezolizumab (anti-PD-L1) treatment. The V gene is TRBV7-6, the J gene TRBJ1-1; the match to TRBD1 covers 12 bases. The CDR3 DNA follows: TGTGCCAGCAGCTTAGGGGACAGGGGGCTGGGGGGGGCTGAAGCTTTCTTT. It is translated as CASSLGDRGLGGAEAFF.